The 16 T cell receptor beta chains presented below share a single source sample, sequenced in a study of early T cells in non-severe SARS-CoV-2 infection. TCRdb fed the 5' RACE reads into MiXCR, producing one record per CDR3 protein. This table has about 80,000 distinct CDR3 sequences, about 5% appearing once. The input for sequencing was whole blood, taken at baseline. The receptor set was obtained from an adult who was a healthcare worker with PCR-confirmed SARS-CoV-2 infection or an uninfected control (not recorded which).

This clonotype was detected ten times or more. This chain connects TRBV7-3 to TRBJ2-1, with D possibly matching TRBD2 (6 bases). CDR3 length equals 17 residues. Germline V lookup: CDR1 SGHTA, CDR2 FQGTGA. Trimming shortened V by 5 bases and J by 1 base, and 18 bases separated the two germline ends. CDR3 protein: CASSPKTGTSSYNEQFF. In DNA form, the CDR3 reads TGTGCCAGCAGCCCAAAGACCGGGACTTCGTCCTACAATGAGCAGTTCTTC.

This sequence joins TRBV9 and TRBJ2-7, with 8 positions matching TRBD2. J lost 5 bases, V lost 1 base, and 11 bases had no gene match. Looked up from germline, CDR1 is SGDLS and CDR2 is YYNGEE. CDR3 size: 16 residues. The CDR3 here is CASSVYPAGERNEQYF. CDR3 bases: TGTGCCAGCAGCGTATATCCAGCGGGAGAACGGAACGAGCAGTACTTC.

This clonotype has at least ten counts. The chain is built from TRBV10-3 and TRBJ2-7; no reliable D call. Trimming removed 10 bases from V and 0 bases from J, with 13 bases in between. Germline-derived CDR1 and CDR2 are ENHRY and SYGVKD. The CDR3 has 13 amino acids. The CDR3 sequence is CATAVEPSYEQYF. The CDR3 DNA is TGTGCCACCGCCGTGGAACCCTCCTACGAGCAGTACTTC.

This clonotype was observed at least ten times. This chain uses TRBV27 with TRBJ2-3; the D gene is possibly TRBD2 (6 bases). Looked up from germline, CDR1 is MNHEY and CDR2 is SMNVEV (reference sequence). This CDR3 is built from 14 residues. The germline V and J ends were trimmed by 11 bases and 3 bases, with 18 bases remaining between them. Here the CDR3 reads CAASGDLGTDTQYF. The CDR3 DNA reads TGTGCCGCGTCGGGGGACCTTGGGACAGATACGCAGTATTTT.

The chain carries TRBV3-1 and TRBJ2-2; the D gene is possibly TRBD1 (5 bases). V was shortened by 2 bases and J by 1 base, with 14 bases between the two germline ends. Germline values: CDR1 LGHDT, CDR2 YNNKEL (reference sequence). The CDR3 runs 17 residues. The CDR3 region has the DNA TGTGCCAGCAGCCAATGGGGCAGATCGCGGAACACCGGGGAGCTGTTTTTT. Its translation: CASSQWGRSRNTGELFF.

This clonotype appeared many times. This chain uses TRBV6-5 with TRBJ2-2; the match to TRBD2 covers 12 bases. Germline V CDR1 and CDR2: MNHEY, SVGAGI. The CDR3 has 14 residues. V gave up 6 bases and J gave up 5 bases; unmatched junction bases: 1. The DNA for the CDR3 is TGTGCCAGCAGCGGACTAGCGGGAACCGGGGAGCTGTTTTTT. Translating it yields CASSGLAGTGELFF.

This clonotype was counted many times. This chain uses TRBV7-9 with TRBJ2-7; D possibly uses TRBD1 or TRBD2 (5 bases each). This CDR3 has 12 residues. With 5 bases removed from V and 4 bases from J, the gap between germline ends came to 9 bases. Germline V gene sequence: CDR1 SEHNR, CDR2 FQNEAQ (reference sequence). The chain's CDR3 is CASSRDRYEQYF. CDR3 nucleotides: TGTGCCAGCAGCCGGGACCGGTACGAGCAGTACTTC.

This clonotype occurred a few times. This chain connects TRBV15 to TRBJ2-3; tentatively, D is TRBD2 (5 bases). Between the trimmed V and J ends, which lost 4 bases and 5 bases, there was a span of 10 bases. This CDR3 is built from 13 residues. CDR1 and CDR2 (germline): LNHNV, YYDKDF (reference sequence). The chain's CDR3 is CATSIVRGDTQYF. CDR3 DNA sequence: TGTGCCACCAGCATTGTTCGGGGAGATACGCAGTATTTT. The variable domain in full, completed from reference TRBV15 and TRBJ2-3, reads DAMVIQNPRYQVTQFGKPVTLSCSQTLNHNVMYWYQQKSSQAPKLLFHYYDKDFNNEADTPDNFQSRRPNTSFCFLDIRSPGLGDTAMYLCATSIVRGDTQYFGPGTRLTVL.

This clonotype was seen many times. The chain combines TRBV5-5 with TRBJ2-7; perhaps TRBD2 as D (5 bases). The CDR3 runs to 14 residues. CDR1 and CDR2 from the germline V gene are SGHKS and YYEKEE (reference sequence). Trimming took 2 bases from V and 5 from J, leaving 14 bases between them. CDR3 sequence (DNA): TGTGCCAGCAGCTTTGTCCTAGCCGTAAACGAGCAGTACTTC. Residues: CASSFVLAVNEQYF.

This clonotype was observed a few times. The genes are TRBV7-3 and TRBJ2-5; 8 positions match TRBD1. This CDR3 is built from 17 residues. Germline CDR1 is SGHTA and CDR2 is FQGTGA. V lost 3 bases to trimming and J lost 2 bases; unmatched junction nucleotides: 11. The CDR3 DNA sequence: TGTGCCAGCAGCTTCGGATCCGGGACAGGCGAACAAGAGACCCAGTACTTC. Translated: CASSFGSGTGEQETQYF. The full variable domain, its missing parts supplied by reference TRBV7-3 and TRBJ2-5, is GAGVSQTPSNKVTEKGKYVELRCDPISGHTALYWYRQSLGQGPEFLIYFQGTGAADDSGLPNDRFFAVRPEGSVSTLKIQRTERGDSAVYLCASSFGSGTGEQETQYFGPGTRLLVL.

The gene calls are TRBV19 and TRBJ2-1; TRBD1 might be the D (6 bases). V lost 7 bases and J lost 8, with 15 bases in between. The CDR3 has 13 amino acids. The germline CDR1 and CDR2 sequences are LNHDA and SQIVND (reference sequence). The CDR3 is CASNALQGDEQFF. Here the CDR3 DNA reads TGTGCCAGTAACGCCCTACAGGGAGATGAGCAGTTCTTC.

This clonotype has ten or more counts. This chain joins TRBV20-1 and TRBJ1-5; maybe TRBD1 (5 bases). The V gene lost 7 bases and the J gene lost 0 bases, with 16 bases spanning the gap. This CDR3 has 15 residues. Germline V CDR1 and CDR2: DFQATT, SNEGSKA (reference sequence). CDR3 DNA sequence: TGCAGTGTCGGGGGACTCTCTGCTAGCAATCAGCCCCAGCATTTT. Residues: CSVGGLSASNQPQHF.

This clonotype turned up a few times. This chain joins TRBV10-2 and TRBJ1-4; 8 bases are shared with TRBD1. The germline V gene has CDR1 WSHSY and CDR2 SAAADI. V dropped 6 bases and J dropped 3; count of bases not matched to a gene: 6. This CDR3 has 15 residues. The CDR3 region is CASRDPGQANEKLFF. The CDR3 DNA sequence: TGCGCCAGCAGAGATCCGGGACAGGCTAATGAAAAACTGTTTTTT.

CDR3: CSARGTTISYEQYF. CDR3 nucleotide sequence: TGCAGTGCTAGAGGTACGACTATCTCCTACGAGCAGTACTTC. The genes are TRBV20-1 and TRBJ2-7; tentative D call: TRBD2 (5 bases). Per germline, CDR1 DFQATT and CDR2 SNEGSKA (reference sequence). Trimming cost V 1 base and J 0 bases, with 10 bases left between them. The CDR3 has 14 amino acids.

The table lists this clonotype with many counts. The genes are TRBV7-9 and TRBJ2-1; TRBD2 agrees at 8 bases. The V gene end was trimmed by 1 base and the J gene end by 4 bases; junction bases not matched to a gene: 3. Germline CDR1 and CDR2: SEHNR and FQNEAQ (reference sequence). This CDR3 is 15 amino acids long. CDR3 DNA sequence: TGTGCCAGCAGCTTAGTCCTAGCGGGTTACAATGAGCAGTTCTTC. Translated: CASSLVLAGYNEQFF.

This clonotype was seen ten or more times. The V and J genes are TRBV20-1 and TRBJ2-7; D perhaps matches TRBD1 (5 bases). Trimming removed 0 bases at V and 0 bases at J, with 9 bases between. Per the germline V gene, CDR1 is DFQATT and CDR2 is SNEGSKA (reference sequence). This CDR3 contains 14 residues. The CDR3 bases are TGCAGTGCTAGAGATCGACAGAGCTCCTACGAGCAGTACTTC. Amino acid sequence: CSARDRQSSYEQYF.